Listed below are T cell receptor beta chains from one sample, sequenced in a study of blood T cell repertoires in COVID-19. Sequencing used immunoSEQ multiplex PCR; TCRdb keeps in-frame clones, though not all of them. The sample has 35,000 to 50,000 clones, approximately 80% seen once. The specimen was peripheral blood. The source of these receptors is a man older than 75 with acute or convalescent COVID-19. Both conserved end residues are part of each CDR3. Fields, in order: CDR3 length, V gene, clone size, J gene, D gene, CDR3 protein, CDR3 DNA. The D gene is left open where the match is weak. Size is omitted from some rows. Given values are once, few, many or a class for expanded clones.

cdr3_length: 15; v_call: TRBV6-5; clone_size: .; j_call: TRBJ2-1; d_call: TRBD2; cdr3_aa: CASRRGTSAYNEQFF; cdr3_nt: TGTGCCAGCAGGAGGGGGACTAGCGCATACAATGAGCAGTTCTTC
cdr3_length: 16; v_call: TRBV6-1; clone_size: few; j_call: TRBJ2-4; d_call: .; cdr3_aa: CASSGRDTLAKNIQYF; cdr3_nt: TGTGCCAGCAGTGGCCGGGACACACTAGCCAAAAACATTCAGTACTTC
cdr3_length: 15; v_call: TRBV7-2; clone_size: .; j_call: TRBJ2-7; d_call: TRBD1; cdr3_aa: CASSLVGQVPYEQYF; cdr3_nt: TGTGCCAGCAGCTTAGTGGGACAGGTTCCCTACGAGCAGTACTTC
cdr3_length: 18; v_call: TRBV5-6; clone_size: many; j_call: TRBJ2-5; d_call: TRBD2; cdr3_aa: CASSLAFAASGTWETQYF; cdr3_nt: TGTGCCAGCAGCTTGGCCTTTGCTGCTAGCGGGACCTGGGAGACCCAGTACTTC
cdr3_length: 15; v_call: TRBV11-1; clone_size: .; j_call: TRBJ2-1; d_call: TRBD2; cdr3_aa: CASSHSGLAYNEQFF; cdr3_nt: TGTGCCAGCAGTCATTCGGGACTAGCGTACAATGAGCAGTTCTTC
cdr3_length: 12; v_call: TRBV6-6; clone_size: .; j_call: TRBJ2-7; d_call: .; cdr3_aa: CATGTSPYEQYF; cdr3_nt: TGTGCCACCGGGACAAGCCCCTACGAGCAGTACTTC
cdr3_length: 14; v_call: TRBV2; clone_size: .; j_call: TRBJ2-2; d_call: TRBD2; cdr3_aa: CASRSGLGLGELFF; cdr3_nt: TGTGCCAGCAGGTCGGGACTAGGACTCGGGGAGCTGTTTTTT
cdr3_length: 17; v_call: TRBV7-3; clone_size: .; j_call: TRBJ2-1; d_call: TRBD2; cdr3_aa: CASSLEGRTSGRGEQFF; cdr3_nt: TGTGCCAGCAGCTTAGAGGGTCGGACTAGCGGGAGGGGCGAGCAGTTCTTC
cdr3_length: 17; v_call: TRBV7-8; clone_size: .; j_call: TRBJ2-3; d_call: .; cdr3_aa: CASSLARASVGTDTQYF; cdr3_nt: TGTGCCAGCAGCTTAGCGCGGGCTAGCGTGGGGACAGATACGCAGTATTTT
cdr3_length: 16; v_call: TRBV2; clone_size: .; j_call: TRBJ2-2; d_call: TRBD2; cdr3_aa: CATSGGVAGGTGELFF; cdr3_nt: TGTGCCACCTCAGGAGGGGTAGCGGGAGGCACCGGGGAGCTGTTTTTT
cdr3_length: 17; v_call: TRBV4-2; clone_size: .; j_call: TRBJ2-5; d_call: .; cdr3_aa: CASSPYDQGSGQETQYF; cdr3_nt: TGTGCCAGCAGCCCCTATGATCAGGGATCGGGCCAAGAGACCCAGTACTTC
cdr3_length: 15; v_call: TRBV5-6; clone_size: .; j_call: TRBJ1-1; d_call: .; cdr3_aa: CASSLIPTGMTEAFF; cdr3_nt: TGTGCCAGCAGCTTGATCCCAACAGGGATGACTGAAGCTTTCTTT
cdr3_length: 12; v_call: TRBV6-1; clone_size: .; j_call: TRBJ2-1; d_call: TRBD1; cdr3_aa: CASSEGQGGRFF; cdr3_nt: TGTGCCAGCAGTGAAGGACAGGGGGGTAGGTTCTTC
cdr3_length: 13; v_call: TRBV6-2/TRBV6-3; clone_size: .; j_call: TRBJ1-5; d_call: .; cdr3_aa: CASSFGQGQPQHF; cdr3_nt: TGTGCCAGCAGTTTTGGGCAAGGTCAGCCCCAGCATTTT
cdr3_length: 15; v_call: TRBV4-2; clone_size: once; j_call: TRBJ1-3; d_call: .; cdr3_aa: CASSQELRSGNTIYF; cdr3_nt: TGTGCCAGCAGCCAAGAACTAAGGTCTGGAAACACCATATATTTT
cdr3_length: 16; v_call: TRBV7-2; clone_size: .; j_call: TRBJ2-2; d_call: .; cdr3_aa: CASSLDPGGNTGELFF; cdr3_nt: TGTGCCAGCAGCTTAGATCCGGGTGGGAACACCGGGGAGCTGTTTTTT
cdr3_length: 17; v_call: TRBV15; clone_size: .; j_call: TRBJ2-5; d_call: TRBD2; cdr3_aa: CATSRDLLGGYQETQYF; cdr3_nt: TGTGCCACCAGCAGAGATCTATTGGGAGGGTACCAAGAGACCCAGTACTTC
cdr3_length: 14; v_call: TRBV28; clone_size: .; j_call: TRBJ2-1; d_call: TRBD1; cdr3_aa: CASSSPQGYNEQFF; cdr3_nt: TGTGCCAGCAGTTCCCCACAGGGGTACAATGAGCAGTTCTTC
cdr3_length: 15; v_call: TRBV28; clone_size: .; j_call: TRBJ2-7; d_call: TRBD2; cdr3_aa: CASTPRLAGSYEQYF; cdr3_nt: TGTGCCAGCACCCCCCGACTAGCGGGATCCTACGAGCAGTACTTC
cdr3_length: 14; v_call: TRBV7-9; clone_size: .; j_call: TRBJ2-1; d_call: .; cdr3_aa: CASTQGGSYNEQFF; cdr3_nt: TGTGCCAGCACCCAGGGAGGATCCTACAATGAGCAGTTCTTC
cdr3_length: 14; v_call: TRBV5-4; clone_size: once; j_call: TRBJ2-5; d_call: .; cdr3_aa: CASSGAGAKETQYF; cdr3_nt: TGTGCCAGCAGCGGGGCGGGGGCTAAAGAGACCCAGTACTTC
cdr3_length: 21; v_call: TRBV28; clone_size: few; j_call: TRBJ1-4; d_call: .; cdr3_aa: CASSSRLTGPGAPITNEKLFF; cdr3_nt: TGTGCCAGCAGTTCCCGCCTTACGGGGCCAGGGGCACCTATAACTAATGAAAAACTGTTTTTT
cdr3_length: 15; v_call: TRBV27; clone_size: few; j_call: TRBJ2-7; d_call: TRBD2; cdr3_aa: CASSPWGSGSYEQYF; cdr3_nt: TGTGCCAGCAGTCCGTGGGGTAGCGGGAGCTACGAGCAGTACTTC
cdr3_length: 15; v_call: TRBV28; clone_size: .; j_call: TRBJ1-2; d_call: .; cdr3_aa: CASSSPRGGGYGYTF; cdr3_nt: TGTGCCAGCAGTTCCCCACGTGGGGGCGGCTATGGCTACACCTTC
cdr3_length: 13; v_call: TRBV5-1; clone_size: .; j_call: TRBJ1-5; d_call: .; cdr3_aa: CASSLAPRQPQHF; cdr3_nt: TGCGCCAGCAGCTTGGCCCCCCGGCAGCCCCAGCATTTT
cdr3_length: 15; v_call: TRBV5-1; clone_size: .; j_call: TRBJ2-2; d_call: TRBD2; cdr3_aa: CASRLASGGTGELFF; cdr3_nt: TGCGCCAGCAGATTGGCTAGCGGGGGCACCGGGGAGCTGTTTTTT
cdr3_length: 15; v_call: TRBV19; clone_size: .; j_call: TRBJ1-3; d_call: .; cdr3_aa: CASSIHGSSGNTIYF; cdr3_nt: TGTGCCAGTAGTATTCACGGGAGCTCTGGAAACACCATATATTTT
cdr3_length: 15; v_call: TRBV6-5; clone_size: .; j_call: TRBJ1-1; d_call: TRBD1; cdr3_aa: CASTYKTGRNTEAFF; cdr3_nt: TGTGCCAGCACTTATAAGACAGGGAGGAACACTGAAGCTTTCTTT
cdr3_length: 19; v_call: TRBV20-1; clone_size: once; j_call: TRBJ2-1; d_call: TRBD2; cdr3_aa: CSASPLQGLAGGSRNEQFF; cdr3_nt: TGCAGTGCTAGTCCCCTCCAGGGACTAGCGGGAGGTTCGAGGAATGAGCAGTTCTTC
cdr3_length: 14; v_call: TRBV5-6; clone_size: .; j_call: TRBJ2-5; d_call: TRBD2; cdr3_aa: CASSKAGVGETQYF; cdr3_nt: TGTGCCAGCAGCAAAGCGGGAGTGGGGGAGACCCAGTACTTC
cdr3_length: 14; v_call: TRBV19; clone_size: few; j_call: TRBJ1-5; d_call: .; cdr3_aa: CASSLHKYNQPQHF; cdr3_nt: TGTGCCAGTAGTCTCCACAAGTACAATCAGCCCCAGCATTTT
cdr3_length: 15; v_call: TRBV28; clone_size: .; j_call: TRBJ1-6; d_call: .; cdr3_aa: CASSLLLRGLSPLHF; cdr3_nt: TGTGCCAGCAGTTTACTACTCCGGGGACTTTCACCCCTCCACTTT
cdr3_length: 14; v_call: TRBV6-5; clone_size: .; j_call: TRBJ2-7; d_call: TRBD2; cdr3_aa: CASRPPSGRREQYF; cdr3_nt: TGTGCCAGCAGGCCCCCTAGCGGGAGGCGCGAGCAGTACTTC
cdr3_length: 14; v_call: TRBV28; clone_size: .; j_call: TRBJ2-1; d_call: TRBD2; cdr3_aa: CASSGAGARNEQFF; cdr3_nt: TGTGCCAGCAGTGGGGCGGGAGCCAGGAATGAGCAGTTCTTC
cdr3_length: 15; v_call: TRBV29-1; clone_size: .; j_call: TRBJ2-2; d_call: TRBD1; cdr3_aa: CSVSLTGGYTGELFF; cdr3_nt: TGCAGCGTTTCCCTGACAGGGGGCTACACCGGGGAGCTGTTTTTT
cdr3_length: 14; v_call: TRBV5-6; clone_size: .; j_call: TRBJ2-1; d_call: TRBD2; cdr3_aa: CASSLGTSGNEQFF; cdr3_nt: TGTGCCAGCAGCTTGGGGACTAGCGGCAATGAGCAGTTCTTC
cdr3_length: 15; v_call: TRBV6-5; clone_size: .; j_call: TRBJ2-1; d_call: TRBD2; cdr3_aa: CASSYSSGIYNEQFF; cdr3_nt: TGTGCCAGCAGTTACTCTAGCGGGATTTACAATGAGCAGTTCTTC
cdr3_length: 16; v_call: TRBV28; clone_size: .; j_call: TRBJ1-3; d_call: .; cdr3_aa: CASTLAGRRSGNTIYF; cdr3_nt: TGTGCCAGCACCCTGGCGGGCAGACGCTCTGGAAACACCATATATTTT
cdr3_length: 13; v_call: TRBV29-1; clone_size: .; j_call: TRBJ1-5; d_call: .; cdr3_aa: CSVAEDRNQPQHF; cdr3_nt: TGCAGCGTTGCTGAGGACAGAAATCAGCCCCAGCATTTT
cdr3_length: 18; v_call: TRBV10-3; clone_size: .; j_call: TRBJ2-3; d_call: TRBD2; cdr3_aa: CAISTAASGMLLTDTQYF; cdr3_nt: TGTGCCATCAGTACGGCGGCTAGCGGGATGCTACTGACAGATACGCAGTATTTT
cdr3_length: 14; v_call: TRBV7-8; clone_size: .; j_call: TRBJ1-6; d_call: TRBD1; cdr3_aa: CASTKQGGNSPLHF; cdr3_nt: TGTGCCAGCACCAAACAGGGGGGCAATTCACCCCTCCACTTT
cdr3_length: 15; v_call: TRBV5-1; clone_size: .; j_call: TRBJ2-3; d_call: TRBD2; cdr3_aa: CASRRLAGEEDTQYF; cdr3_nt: TGCGCCAGCAGACGACTAGCGGGAGAGGAAGATACGCAGTATTTT
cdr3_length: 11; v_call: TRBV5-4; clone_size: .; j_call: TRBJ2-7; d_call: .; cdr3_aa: CASSLEGEQYF; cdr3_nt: TGTGCCAGCAGCTTGGAGGGGGAGCAGTACTTC
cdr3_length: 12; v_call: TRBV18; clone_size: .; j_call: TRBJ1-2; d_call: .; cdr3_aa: CASSPEGNGYTF; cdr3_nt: TGTGCCAGCTCACCGGAGGGGAATGGCTACACCTTC
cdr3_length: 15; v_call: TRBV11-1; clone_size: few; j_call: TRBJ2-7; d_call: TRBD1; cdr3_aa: CASSPRQGPTYEQYF; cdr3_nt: TGTGCCAGCAGCCCTAGACAGGGCCCCACCTACGAGCAGTACTTC
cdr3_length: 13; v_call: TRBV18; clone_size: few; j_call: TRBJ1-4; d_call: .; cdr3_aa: CASSQGTNEKLFF; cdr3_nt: TGTGCCAGCTCACAGGGGACTAATGAAAAACTGTTTTTT
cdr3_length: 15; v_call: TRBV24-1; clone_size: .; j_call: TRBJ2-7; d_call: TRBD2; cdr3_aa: CATSDPQRGSYEQYF; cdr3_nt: TGTGCCACCAGTGATCCACAGCGGGGCTCCTACGAGCAGTACTTC
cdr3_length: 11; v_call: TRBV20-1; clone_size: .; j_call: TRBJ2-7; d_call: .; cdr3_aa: CSAGDAYEQYF; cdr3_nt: TGCAGTGCAGGGGATGCCTACGAGCAGTACTTC
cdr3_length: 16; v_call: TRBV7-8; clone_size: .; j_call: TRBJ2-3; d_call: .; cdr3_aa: CASSLGSTASSNTQYF; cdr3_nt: TGTGCCAGCAGCCTAGGTTCGACAGCATCGAGCAATACGCAGTATTTT
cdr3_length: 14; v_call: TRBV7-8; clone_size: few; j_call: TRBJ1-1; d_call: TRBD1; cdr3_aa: CASSPGQINTEAFF; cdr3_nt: TGTGCCAGCAGCCCGGGACAGATAAACACTGAAGCTTTCTTT